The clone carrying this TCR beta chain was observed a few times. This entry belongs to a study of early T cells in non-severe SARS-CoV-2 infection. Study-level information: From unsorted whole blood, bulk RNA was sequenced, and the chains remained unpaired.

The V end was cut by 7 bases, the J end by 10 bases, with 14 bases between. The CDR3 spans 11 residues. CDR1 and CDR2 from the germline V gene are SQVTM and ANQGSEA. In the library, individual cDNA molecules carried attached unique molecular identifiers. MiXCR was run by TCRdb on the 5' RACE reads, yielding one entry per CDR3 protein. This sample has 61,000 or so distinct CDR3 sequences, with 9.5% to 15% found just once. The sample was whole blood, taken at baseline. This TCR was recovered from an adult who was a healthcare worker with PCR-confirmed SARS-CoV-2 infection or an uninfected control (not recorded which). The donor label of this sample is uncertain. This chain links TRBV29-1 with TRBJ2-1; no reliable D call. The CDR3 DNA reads TGCAGCGGTTCTAGGGCTCTAGAGCAGTTCTTC. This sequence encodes CSGSRALEQFF.